This T cell receptor (beta chain) stems from a study of T cells after yellow fever vaccination. On this clonotype itself: Antigen unknown.

Study observations and caveats: The CD4 and CD8 compartments had a small share of their clonotypes in common.

The V end lost 6 bases, the J end lost 5 bases, and 12 bases lay between the germline ends. CDR3 size: 12 residues. Per the germline V gene, CDR1 is SGHRS and CDR2 is YFSETQ. TCRdb ran MiXCR on the 5' RACE reads and lists one entry per CDR3 protein. Altogether some 350,000 distinct CDR3 sequences are present, under 7.5% being singletons, with the ten largest covering over 14%. V gene TRBV5-1 combines with J gene TRBJ2-7; D tentatively fits TRBD1 or TRBD2 (6 bases each). The starting material was PBMCs, obtained 5 days after the yellow fever booster vaccination. This receptor was obtained from a man aged 25 to 40 who received the YFV17D yellow fever vaccine. The CDR3 nucleotides read TGCGCCAGCAAGGGGGGTTTCCACGAGCAGTACTTC. Amino acids: CASKGGFHEQYF.